This TCR beta chain was sequenced in a study of blood T cell repertoires in COVID-19. Background on the study: Samples representing acute and convalescent COVID-19 were sourced from the United States, Italy and Spain. The analysed material was cDNA or gDNA that came from T cells, B-cell-depleted T cells, or PBMCs.

CDR3 size: 16 residues. The trim removed 3 bases at V and 2 bases at J, leaving 8 bases unmatched. Germline loops: CDR1 SNHLY, CDR2 FYNNEI. Authors' methods: Reference gene primer amplification yielded estimated nucleated cell counts. Method: immunoSEQ multiplex PCR; TCRdb's copy keeps in-frame clones and lacks some. The V and J calls and the clone size are those of that table, but D and trimming were determined from the DNA. Of about 85,000 clones listed, roughly 87% are singletons. This clonotype was obtained from a man between 60 and 75 years old with acute or convalescent COVID-19. Sequencing was performed on peripheral blood. J is TRBJ2-3 and V is TRBV2, with 7 bases identical to TRBD1. The CDR3 bases are TGTGCCAGCAGTGATTACAGGGGAATCGACACAGATACGCAGTATTTT. Its translation is CASSDYRGIDTDTQYF.